A selection of T cell receptor beta chains follows, all from one sample in a study of T cell responses to AZD1222 COVID-19 vaccine. TCRdb's table, derived via immunoSEQ multiplex PCR, lists solely in-frame clones and lacks some. In the table there are tens of thousands of clones, around 90% of which are singletons. The sequences come from peripheral blood, collected on day 0 of AZD1222 vaccination. The receptors shown here come from an adult in good health. Each CDR3 is given with its conserved first and last residue. A D gene is named only where the DNA matches it firmly. Clone size is given for some rows only: seen once, a few or many times, or a class if the clone is expanded.

D gene: NA; clone size: NA; V gene: TRBV10-3; J gene: TRBJ2-5; CDR3 DNA: TGTGCCATCAGATCCTCGGAGACCCAGTACTTC; CDR3 protein: CAIRSSETQYF
D gene: NA; clone size: NA; V gene: TRBV27; J gene: TRBJ2-7; CDR3 DNA: TGTGCCAGCAGTTTATCCGGTCTGGGTGTCGAGCAGTACTTC; CDR3 protein: CASSLSGLGVEQYF
D gene: TRBD2; clone size: once; V gene: TRBV7-6; J gene: TRBJ2-5; CDR3 DNA: TGTGCCAGCAGCCCGGACCGGCTCAGAGCGGGACCCAGAGGGGAGACCCAGTACTTC; CDR3 protein: CASSPDRLRAGPRGETQYF
D gene: NA; clone size: NA; V gene: TRBV7-8; J gene: TRBJ2-2; CDR3 DNA: TGTGCCAGCAGCCCACTCTCTGGGCCGAACACCGGGGAGCTGTTTTTT; CDR3 protein: CASSPLSGPNTGELFF
D gene: TRBD1; clone size: NA; V gene: TRBV4-3; J gene: TRBJ2-5; CDR3 DNA: TGCGCCAGCAGCCAAGGGGGGACAGGGCAAGAGACCCAGTACTTC; CDR3 protein: CASSQGGTGQETQYF
D gene: TRBD1; clone size: NA; V gene: TRBV7-9; J gene: TRBJ2-1; CDR3 DNA: TGTGCCAGCAGTTTCCGGGACAGGGGTCCCAATGAGCAGTTCTTC; CDR3 protein: CASSFRDRGPNEQFF
D gene: NA; clone size: NA; V gene: TRBV10-3; J gene: TRBJ1-1; CDR3 DNA: TGTGCCATCAGTGAGTGGGGGAGCACTGAAGCTTTCTTT; CDR3 protein: CAISEWGSTEAFF
D gene: NA; clone size: NA; V gene: TRBV29-1; J gene: TRBJ2-7; CDR3 DNA: TGCAGCGTTGGAAAGAGTGGGGGCGCGAACGAGCAGTACTTC; CDR3 protein: CSVGKSGGANEQYF
D gene: NA; clone size: NA; V gene: TRBV20-1; J gene: TRBJ1-4; CDR3 DNA: TGCAGTGCTATTGACCTTAATGAAAAACTGTTTTTT; CDR3 protein: CSAIDLNEKLFF
D gene: NA; clone size: NA; V gene: TRBV28; J gene: TRBJ2-1; CDR3 DNA: TGTGCCAGTTACGGGAGACCGAGGGACAATGAGCAGTTCTTC; CDR3 protein: CASYGRPRDNEQFF
D gene: NA; clone size: once; V gene: TRBV6-6; J gene: TRBJ1-1; CDR3 DNA: TGTGCCAGCAGAATCGGTAACCGGAACACTGAAGCTTTCTTT; CDR3 protein: CASRIGNRNTEAFF
D gene: TRBD2; clone size: once; V gene: TRBV15; J gene: TRBJ2-3; CDR3 DNA: TGTGCCACCAGCATCCCGAGTCAGGTAGCGGGATCGTCAGATACGCAGTATTTT; CDR3 protein: CATSIPSQVAGSSDTQYF
D gene: TRBD1; clone size: NA; V gene: TRBV18; J gene: TRBJ2-7; CDR3 DNA: TGTGCCAGCTCACCGATAATACAGGGGGCATCCTACGAGCAGTACTTC; CDR3 protein: CASSPIIQGASYEQYF
D gene: TRBD1; clone size: NA; V gene: TRBV11-2; J gene: TRBJ1-2; CDR3 DNA: TGTGCCAGCAGCGCTACAGGGGACCGAGGCTATGGCTACACCTTC; CDR3 protein: CASSATGDRGYGYTF
D gene: NA; clone size: NA; V gene: TRBV29-1; J gene: TRBJ1-2; CDR3 DNA: TGCAGCGTTGAAGCTGAAGGCAGGGGCTATGGCTACACCTTC; CDR3 protein: CSVEAEGRGYGYTF
D gene: NA; clone size: NA; V gene: TRBV4-1; J gene: TRBJ1-6; CDR3 DNA: TGCGCCAGCAGCCAACAGGCACCAGCGATGGATTCACCCCTCCACTTT; CDR3 protein: CASSQQAPAMDSPLHF
D gene: TRBD1; clone size: NA; V gene: TRBV10-1; J gene: TRBJ2-7; CDR3 DNA: TGCGCCAGCAGTCCGGGACAGAAGCGAGCCTACGAGCAGTACTTC; CDR3 protein: CASSPGQKRAYEQYF
D gene: NA; clone size: NA; V gene: TRBV21-1; J gene: TRBJ2-3; CDR3 DNA: TGTGCCAGCAGCAAAAGCACGGGAGGAGGCGGCACAGATACGCAGTATTTT; CDR3 protein: CASSKSTGGGGTDTQYF
D gene: TRBD1; clone size: once; V gene: TRBV5-1; J gene: TRBJ1-4; CDR3 DNA: TGCGCCAGCAGCTCCGTCGGACAGGGGGCAAATGAAAAACTGTTTTTT; CDR3 protein: CASSSVGQGANEKLFF
D gene: TRBD1; clone size: NA; V gene: TRBV7-6; J gene: TRBJ1-1; CDR3 DNA: TGTGCCAGCAGCTTAGTAGGGGGGACAGGGGGAGGCACTGAAGCTTTCTTT; CDR3 protein: CASSLVGGTGGGTEAFF
D gene: NA; clone size: NA; V gene: TRBV5-1; J gene: TRBJ2-2; CDR3 DNA: TGCGCCAGCAGCTTCAGCGGAGAAACCACCGGGGAGCTGTTTTTT; CDR3 protein: CASSFSGETTGELFF
D gene: NA; clone size: once; V gene: TRBV11-2; J gene: TRBJ1-5; CDR3 DNA: TGTGCCAGCAGCTTAGGTGGGGGCCAGCCCCAGCATTTT; CDR3 protein: CASSLGGGQPQHF
D gene: NA; clone size: once; V gene: TRBV30; J gene: TRBJ1-2; CDR3 DNA: TGTGCCTGGAGTGTACCCTATGGCTACACCTTC; CDR3 protein: CAWSVPYGYTF
D gene: NA; clone size: NA; V gene: TRBV7-2; J gene: TRBJ2-1; CDR3 DNA: TGTGCCAGCTCACGGGGGGCTCGTTACAATGAGCAGTTCTTC; CDR3 protein: CASSRGARYNEQFF
D gene: NA; clone size: NA; V gene: TRBV6-5; J gene: TRBJ1-2; CDR3 DNA: TGTGCCAGCACGGGTGGACAGTTAGGTTTCGATGGCTACACCTTC; CDR3 protein: CASTGGQLGFDGYTF
D gene: NA; clone size: NA; V gene: TRBV19; J gene: TRBJ2-1; CDR3 DNA: TGTGCCAGTAGTCCCCTATGGGCGGGCCACAATGAGCAGTTCTTC; CDR3 protein: CASSPLWAGHNEQFF
D gene: NA; clone size: NA; V gene: TRBV6-1; J gene: TRBJ1-1; CDR3 DNA: TGTGCCAGCAGTGATTTGGGGCAGGGGCGGCAATTTGGCACTGAAGCTTTCTTT; CDR3 protein: CASSDLGQGRQFGTEAFF
D gene: NA; clone size: few; V gene: TRBV2; J gene: TRBJ1-1; CDR3 DNA: TGTGCCAGCTATTTGGGAGTTGAAGCTTTCTTT; CDR3 protein: CASYLGVEAFF
D gene: NA; clone size: NA; V gene: TRBV3-1/TRBV3-2; J gene: TRBJ2-5; CDR3 DNA: TGTGCCAGCAGCCCCCGGCACTCCCTGGGAGAGACCCAGTACTTC; CDR3 protein: CASSPRHSLGETQYF